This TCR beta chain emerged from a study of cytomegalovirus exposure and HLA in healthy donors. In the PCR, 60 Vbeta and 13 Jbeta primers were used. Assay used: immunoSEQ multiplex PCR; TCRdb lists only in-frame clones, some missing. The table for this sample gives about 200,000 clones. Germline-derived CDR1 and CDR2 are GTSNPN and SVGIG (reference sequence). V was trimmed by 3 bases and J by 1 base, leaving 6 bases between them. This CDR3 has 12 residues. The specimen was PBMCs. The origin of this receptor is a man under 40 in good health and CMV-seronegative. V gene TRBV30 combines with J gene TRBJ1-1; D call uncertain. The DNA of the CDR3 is TGTGCCTGGAGAAGACAGAACACTGAAGCTTTCTTT. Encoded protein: CAWRRQNTEAFF.